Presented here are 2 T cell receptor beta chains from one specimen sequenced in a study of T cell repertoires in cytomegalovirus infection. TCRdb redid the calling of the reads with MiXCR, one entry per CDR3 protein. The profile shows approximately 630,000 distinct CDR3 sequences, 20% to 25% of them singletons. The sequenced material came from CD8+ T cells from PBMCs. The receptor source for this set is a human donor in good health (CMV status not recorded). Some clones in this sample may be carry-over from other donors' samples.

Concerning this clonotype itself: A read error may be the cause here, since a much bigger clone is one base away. CDR3 coding DNA: TGTGCCAGCAGGGAGGGGACTAGCGGGATATTCAATGAGCAGTTCTTC. It is translated as CASREGTSGIFNEQFF. V usage is TRBV7-6 and J usage is TRBJ2-1; 13 positions agree with TRBD2. V was clipped by 6 bases and J by 6 bases; unmatched bases: 8. Germline V gives CDR1 SGHVS, CDR2 FNYEAQ. This CDR3 contains 16 residues.

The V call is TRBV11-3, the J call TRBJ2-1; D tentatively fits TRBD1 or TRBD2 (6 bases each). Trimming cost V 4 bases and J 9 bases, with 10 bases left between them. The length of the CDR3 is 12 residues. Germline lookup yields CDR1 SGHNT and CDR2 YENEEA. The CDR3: CASSWEDSEQFF. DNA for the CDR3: TGTGCCAGCAGCTGGGAGGACAGTGAGCAGTTCTTC.